The clone carrying this T cell receptor (beta chain) was recorded once. Its target is not known. The sample comes from a study of cytomegalovirus exposure and HLA in healthy donors. Overall study findings and caveats: Reported results showed that the classifier diagnosed cytomegalovirus status with high specificity and sensitivity.

Here immunoSEQ multiplex PCR was the method, and the copy in TCRdb shows in-frame clones only, minus some. The sample includes 250,000 to 400,000 clones, roughly 87% seen only once; the top ten take 1.2%. Germline V gives CDR1 SGHDT, CDR2 YYEEEE. J was trimmed by 5 bases and V by 2 bases; bases with no gene match: 10. The CDR3 totals 15 residues. The donors were in the approximately 130-subject validation cohort; that cohort was separate from the roughly 730-subject first cohort. This receptor was taken from a woman aged 25 to 45 in good health and CMV-seropositive. V is TRBV5-6 and J is TRBJ2-7; 7 positions agree with TRBD2. Sample: PBMCs. CDR3 loop: CASSLVGRGFNEQYF. As DNA, the CDR3 is TGTGCCAGCAGCTTAGTGGGGCGGGGGTTCAACGAGCAGTACTTC.